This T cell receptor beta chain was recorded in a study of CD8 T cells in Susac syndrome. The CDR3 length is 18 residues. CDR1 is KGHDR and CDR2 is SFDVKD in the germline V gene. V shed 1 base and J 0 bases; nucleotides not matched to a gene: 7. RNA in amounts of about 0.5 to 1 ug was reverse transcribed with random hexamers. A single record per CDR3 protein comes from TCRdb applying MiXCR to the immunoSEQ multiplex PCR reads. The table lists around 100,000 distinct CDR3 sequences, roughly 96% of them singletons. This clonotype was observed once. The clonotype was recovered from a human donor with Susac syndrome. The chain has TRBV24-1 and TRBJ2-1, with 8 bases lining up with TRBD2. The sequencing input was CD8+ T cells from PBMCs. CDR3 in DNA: TGTGCCACCAGTGATTTCGGGTTGAGCGGGAGCTCCTACAATGAGCAGTTCTTC. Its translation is CATSDFGLSGSSYNEQFF.